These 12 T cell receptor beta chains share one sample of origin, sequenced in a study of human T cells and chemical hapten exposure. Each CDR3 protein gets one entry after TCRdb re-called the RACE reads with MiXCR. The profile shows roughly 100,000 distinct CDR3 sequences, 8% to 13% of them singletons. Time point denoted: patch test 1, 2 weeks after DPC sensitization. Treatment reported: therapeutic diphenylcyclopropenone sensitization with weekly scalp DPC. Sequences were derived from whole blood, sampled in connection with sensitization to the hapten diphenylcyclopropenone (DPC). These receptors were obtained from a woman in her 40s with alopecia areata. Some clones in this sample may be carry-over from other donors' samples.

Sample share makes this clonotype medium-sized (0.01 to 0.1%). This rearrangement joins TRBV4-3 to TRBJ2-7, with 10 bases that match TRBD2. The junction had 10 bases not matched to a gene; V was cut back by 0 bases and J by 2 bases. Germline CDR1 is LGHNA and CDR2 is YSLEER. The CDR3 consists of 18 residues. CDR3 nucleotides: TGCGCCAGCAGCCAAGAAGGACCCGTAGCGGGAGGTACCTACGAGCAGTACTTC. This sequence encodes CASSQEGPVAGGTYEQYF.

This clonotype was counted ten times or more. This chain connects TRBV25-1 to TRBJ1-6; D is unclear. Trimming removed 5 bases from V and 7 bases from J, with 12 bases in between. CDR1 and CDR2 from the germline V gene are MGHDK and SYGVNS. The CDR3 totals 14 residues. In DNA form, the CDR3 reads TGTGCCAGCAGTACAACTAGTGGGAATTCACCCCTCCACTTT. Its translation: CASSTTSGNSPLHF.

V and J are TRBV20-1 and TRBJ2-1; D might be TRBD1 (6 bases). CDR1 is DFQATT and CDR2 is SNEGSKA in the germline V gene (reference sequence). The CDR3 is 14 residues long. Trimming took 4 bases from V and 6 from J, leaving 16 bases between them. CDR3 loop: CSATPRVGGNEQFF. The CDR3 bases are TGCAGTGCTACACCCAGGGTAGGGGGCAATGAGCAGTTCTTC.

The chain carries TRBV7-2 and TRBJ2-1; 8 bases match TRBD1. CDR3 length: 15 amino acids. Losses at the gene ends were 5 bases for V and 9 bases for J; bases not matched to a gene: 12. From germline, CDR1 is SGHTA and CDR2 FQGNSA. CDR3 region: CASSQDGQGALEQFF. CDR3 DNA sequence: TGTGCCAGCAGCCAAGACGGACAGGGCGCCCTTGAGCAGTTCTTC.

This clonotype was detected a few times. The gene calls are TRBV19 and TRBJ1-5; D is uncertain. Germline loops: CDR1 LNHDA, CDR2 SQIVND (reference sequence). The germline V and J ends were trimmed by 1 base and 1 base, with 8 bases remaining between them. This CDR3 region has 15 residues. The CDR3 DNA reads TGTGCCAGTAGTATAGGGCAGGCCAGCAATCAGCCCCAGCATTTT. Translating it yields CASSIGQASNQPQHF.

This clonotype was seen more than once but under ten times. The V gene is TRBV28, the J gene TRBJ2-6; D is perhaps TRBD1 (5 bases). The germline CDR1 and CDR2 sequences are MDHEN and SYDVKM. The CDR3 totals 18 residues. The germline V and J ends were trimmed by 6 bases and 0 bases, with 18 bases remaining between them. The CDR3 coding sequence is TGTGCCAGCAGCTCGACGACAGATCTTTACTCTGGGGCCAACGTCCTGACTTTC. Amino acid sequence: CASSSTTDLYSGANVLTF.

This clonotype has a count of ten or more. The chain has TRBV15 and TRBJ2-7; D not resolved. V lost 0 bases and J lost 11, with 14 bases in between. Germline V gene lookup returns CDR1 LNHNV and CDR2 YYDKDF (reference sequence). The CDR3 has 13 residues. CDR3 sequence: CATSRDRVSSEYF. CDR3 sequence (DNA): TGTGCCACCAGCAGAGATCGCGTCTCCTCGGAGTACTTC.

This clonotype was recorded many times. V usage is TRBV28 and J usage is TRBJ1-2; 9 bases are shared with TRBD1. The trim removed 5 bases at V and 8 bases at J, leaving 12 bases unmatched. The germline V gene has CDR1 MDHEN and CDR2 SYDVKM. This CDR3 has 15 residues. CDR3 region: CASSPFHRGQGGYTF. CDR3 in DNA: TGTGCCAGCAGTCCATTCCACAGGGGGCAGGGAGGCTACACCTTC.

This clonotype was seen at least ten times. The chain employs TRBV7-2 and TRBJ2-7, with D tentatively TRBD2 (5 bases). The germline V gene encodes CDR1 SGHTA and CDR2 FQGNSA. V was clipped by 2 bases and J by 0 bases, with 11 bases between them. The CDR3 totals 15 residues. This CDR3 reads CASSLNAGPSYEQYF. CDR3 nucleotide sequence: TGTGCCAGCAGCTTAAATGCGGGCCCCTCCTACGAGCAGTACTTC.

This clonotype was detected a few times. CDR3 sequence reads: CASSVAGTGRSGNTIYF. The CDR3 DNA reads TGTGCCAGCAGCGTAGCCGGGACAGGGAGGTCTGGAAACACCATATATTTT. The chain joins TRBV9 to TRBJ1-3; 9 bases line up with TRBD1. CDR1 is SGDLS, CDR2 YYNGEE, per germline. With 0 bases clipped from V and 1 base from J, the junction kept 5 bases outside the gene matches. This CDR3 region has 17 residues. The entire variable domain, with the rest obtained from reference TRBV9 and TRBJ1-3, is as follows: DSGVTQTPKHLITATGQRVTLRCSPRSGDLSVYWYQQSLDQGLQFLIQYYNGEERAKGNILERFSAQQFPDLHSELNLSSLELGDSALYFCASSVAGTGRSGNTIYFGEGSWLTVV.

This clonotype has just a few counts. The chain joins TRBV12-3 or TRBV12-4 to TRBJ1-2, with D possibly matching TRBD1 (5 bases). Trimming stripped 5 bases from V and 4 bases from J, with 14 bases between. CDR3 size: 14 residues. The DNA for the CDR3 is TGTGCCAGCAGTGTGGGGGGGAGGATCTATGGCTACACCTTC. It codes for CASSVGGRIYGYTF.

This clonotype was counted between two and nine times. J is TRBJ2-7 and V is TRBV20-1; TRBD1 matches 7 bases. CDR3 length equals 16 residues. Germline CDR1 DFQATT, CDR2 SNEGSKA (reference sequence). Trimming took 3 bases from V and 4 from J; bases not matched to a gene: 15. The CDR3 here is CSARFFPRQGIYEQYF. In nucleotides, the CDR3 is TGCAGTGCTAGGTTCTTTCCGAGACAGGGAATATACGAGCAGTACTTC.